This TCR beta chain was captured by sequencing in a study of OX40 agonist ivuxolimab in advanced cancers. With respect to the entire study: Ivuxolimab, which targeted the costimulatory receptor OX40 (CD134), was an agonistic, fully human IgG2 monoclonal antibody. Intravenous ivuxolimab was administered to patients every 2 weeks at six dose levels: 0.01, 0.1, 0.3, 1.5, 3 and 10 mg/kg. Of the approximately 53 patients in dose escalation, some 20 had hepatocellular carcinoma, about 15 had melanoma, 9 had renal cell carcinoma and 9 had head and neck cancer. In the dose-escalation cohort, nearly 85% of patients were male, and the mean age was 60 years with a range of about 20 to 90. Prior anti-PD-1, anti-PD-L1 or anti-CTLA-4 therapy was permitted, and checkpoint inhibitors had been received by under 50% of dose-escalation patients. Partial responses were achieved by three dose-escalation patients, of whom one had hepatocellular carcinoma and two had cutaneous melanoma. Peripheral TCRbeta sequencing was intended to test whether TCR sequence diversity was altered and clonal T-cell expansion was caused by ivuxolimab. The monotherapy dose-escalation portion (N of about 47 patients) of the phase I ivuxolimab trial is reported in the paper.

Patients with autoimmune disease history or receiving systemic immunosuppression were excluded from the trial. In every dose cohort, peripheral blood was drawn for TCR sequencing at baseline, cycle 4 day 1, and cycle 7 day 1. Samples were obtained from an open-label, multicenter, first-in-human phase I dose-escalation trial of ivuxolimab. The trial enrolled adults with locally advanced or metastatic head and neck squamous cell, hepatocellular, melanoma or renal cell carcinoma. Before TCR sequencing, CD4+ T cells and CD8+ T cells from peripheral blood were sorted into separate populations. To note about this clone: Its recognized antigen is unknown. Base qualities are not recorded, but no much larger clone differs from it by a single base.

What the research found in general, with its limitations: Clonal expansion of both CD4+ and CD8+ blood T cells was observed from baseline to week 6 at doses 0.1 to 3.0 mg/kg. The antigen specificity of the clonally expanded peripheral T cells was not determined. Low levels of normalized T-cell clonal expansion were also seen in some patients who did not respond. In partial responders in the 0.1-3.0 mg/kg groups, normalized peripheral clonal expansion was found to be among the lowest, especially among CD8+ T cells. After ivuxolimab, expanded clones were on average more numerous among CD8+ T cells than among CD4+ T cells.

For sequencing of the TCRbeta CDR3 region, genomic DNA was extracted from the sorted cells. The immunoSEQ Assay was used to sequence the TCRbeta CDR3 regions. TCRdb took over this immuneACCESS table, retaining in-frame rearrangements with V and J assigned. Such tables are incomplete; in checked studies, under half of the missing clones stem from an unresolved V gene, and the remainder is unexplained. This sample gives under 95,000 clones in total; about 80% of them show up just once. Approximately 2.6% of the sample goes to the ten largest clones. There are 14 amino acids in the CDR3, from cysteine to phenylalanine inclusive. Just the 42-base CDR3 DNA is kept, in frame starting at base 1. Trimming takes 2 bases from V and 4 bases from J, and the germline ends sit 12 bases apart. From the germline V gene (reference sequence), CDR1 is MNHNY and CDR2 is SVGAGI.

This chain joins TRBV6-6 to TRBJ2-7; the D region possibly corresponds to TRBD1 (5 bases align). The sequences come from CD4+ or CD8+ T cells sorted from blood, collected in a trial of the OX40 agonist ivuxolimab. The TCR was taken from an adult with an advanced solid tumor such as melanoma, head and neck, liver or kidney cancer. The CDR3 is CASSYGNQGYEQYF. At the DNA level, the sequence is TGTGCCAGCAGTTACGGCAACCAGGGATACGAGCAGTACTTC.